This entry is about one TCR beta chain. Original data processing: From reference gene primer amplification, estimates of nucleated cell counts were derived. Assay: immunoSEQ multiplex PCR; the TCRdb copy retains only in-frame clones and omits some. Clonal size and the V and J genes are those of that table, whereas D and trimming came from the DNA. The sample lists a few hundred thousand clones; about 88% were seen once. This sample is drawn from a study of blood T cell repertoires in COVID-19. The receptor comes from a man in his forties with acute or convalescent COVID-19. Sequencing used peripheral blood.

Here the CDR3 DNA reads TGTGCCAGCAGTACAGGGACTAGCGGGGGAGGGGAGACCCAGTACTTC. Translated, it gives CASSTGTSGGGETQYF. The chain joins TRBV27 to TRBJ2-5, with TRBD2 matching over 14 bases. V shed 5 bases, J shed 5 bases, and the junction held 7 bases outside the gene matches. The CDR3 extends over 16 amino acids. Germline CDR1 MNHEY, CDR2 SMNVEV (reference sequence).